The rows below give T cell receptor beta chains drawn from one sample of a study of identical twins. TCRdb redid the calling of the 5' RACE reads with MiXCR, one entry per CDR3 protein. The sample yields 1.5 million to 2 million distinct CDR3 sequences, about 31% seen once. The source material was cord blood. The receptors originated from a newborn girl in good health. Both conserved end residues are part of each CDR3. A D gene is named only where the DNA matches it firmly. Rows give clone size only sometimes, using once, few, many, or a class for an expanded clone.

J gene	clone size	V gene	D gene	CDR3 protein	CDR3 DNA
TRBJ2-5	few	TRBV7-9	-	CASSLDGVAKETQYF	TGTGCCAGCAGCTTAGACGGGGTCGCCAAAGAGACCCAGTACTTC
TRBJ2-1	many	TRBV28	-	CASTSSYNEQFF	TGTGCCAGCACTAGCTCCTACAATGAGCAGTTCTTC
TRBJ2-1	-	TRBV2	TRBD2	CASSEELAGVWRSYNEQFF	TGTGCCAGCAGTGAAGAGTTAGCGGGAGTGTGGCGGTCCTACAATGAGCAGTTCTTC
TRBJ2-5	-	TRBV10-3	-	CAISRGAQETQYF	TGTGCCATCAGTAGGGGGGCCCAAGAGACCCAGTACTTC
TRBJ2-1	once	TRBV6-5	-	CASSYSMALLHEQFF	TGTGCCAGCAGTTACTCGATGGCACTGCTCCATGAGCAGTTCTTC
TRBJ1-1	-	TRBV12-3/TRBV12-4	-	CAGSLGDSRVTEAFF	TGTGCCGGCAGTTTAGGGGACTCTAGGGTCACTGAAGCTTTCTTT
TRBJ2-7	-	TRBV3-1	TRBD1	CAVGQGALEQYF	TGTGCCGTTGGACAGGGGGCTTTGGAGCAGTACTTC
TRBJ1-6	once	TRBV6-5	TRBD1	CASSTTGGGSPPHF	TGTGCCAGCTCGACGACAGGGGGTGGGTCACCCCCCCACTTT
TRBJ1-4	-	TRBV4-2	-	CASSQGAGEEKLFF	TGTGCCAGCAGCCAAGGAGCGGGCGAGGAAAAACTGTTTTTT
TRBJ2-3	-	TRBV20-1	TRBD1	CSARDGDRGADTQYF	TGCAGTGCTAGAGATGGGGACAGGGGTGCAGATACGCAGTATTTT
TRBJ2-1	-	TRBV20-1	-	CSARSINRELSSYNEQFF	TGCAGTGCTAGAAGCATTAACCGGGAGCTTAGCTCCTACAATGAGCAGTTCTTC
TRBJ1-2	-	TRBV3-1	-	CASSTAGSYGYTF	TGTGCCAGCAGCACCGCGGGCTCCTATGGCTACACCTTC
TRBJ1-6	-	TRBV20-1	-	CSARDGGLVYNSPLHF	TGCAGTGCTAGAGATGGGGGGTTGGTCTATAATTCACCCCTCCACTTT
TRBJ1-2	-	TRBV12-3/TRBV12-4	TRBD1	CASSLLGRQGNYGYTF	TGTGCCAGCAGTTTATTGGGGCGACAGGGGAACTATGGCTACACCTTC
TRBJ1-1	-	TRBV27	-	CASKWSRAGEAFF	TGTGCCAGCAAATGGAGTCGAGCGGGGGAAGCTTTCTTT
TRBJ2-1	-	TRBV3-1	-	CASSFRGINEQFF	TGTGCCAGCAGCTTTCGAGGGATCAATGAGCAGTTCTTC
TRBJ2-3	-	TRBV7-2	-	CASSPLSITDTQYF	TGTGCCAGCAGCCCCCTCTCTATCACAGATACGCAGTATTTT
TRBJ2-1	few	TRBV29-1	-	CSVERTDSYNEQFF	TGCAGCGTTGAACGAACGGATTCCTACAATGAGCAGTTCTTC
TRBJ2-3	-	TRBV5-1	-	CASRPGLLWGGADTQYF	TGCGCCAGCAGACCGGGGTTGCTATGGGGTGGCGCAGATACGCAGTATTTT
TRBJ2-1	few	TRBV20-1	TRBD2	CSARLAGTSGARSYNEQFF	TGCAGTGCTCGACTCGCCGGGACTAGCGGTGCGCGCTCCTACAATGAGCAGTTCTTC
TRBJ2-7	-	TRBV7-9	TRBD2	CASIRAGGPYEQYF	TGTGCCAGCATCCGAGCGGGGGGGCCTTACGAGCAGTACTTC
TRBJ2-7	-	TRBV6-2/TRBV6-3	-	CASMDRGEQYF	TGTGCCTCCATGGACCGGGGCGAGCAGTACTTC
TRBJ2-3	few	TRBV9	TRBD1	CASSPRSTYRQGSTDTQYF	TGTGCCAGCAGCCCACGTAGTACATATCGACAGGGGAGCACAGATACGCAGTATTTT
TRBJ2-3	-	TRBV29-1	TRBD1	CSVGGRTGDTDTQYF	TGCAGCGTTGGGGGCAGGACAGGGGACACAGATACGCAGTATTTT
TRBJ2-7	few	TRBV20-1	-	CSANRAPYEQYF	TGCAGTGCTAACAGGGCGCCCTACGAGCAGTACTTC
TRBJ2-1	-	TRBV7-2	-	CASSLVRPAGEQFF	TGTGCCAGCAGCTTAGTTCGCCCCGCGGGTGAGCAGTTCTTC